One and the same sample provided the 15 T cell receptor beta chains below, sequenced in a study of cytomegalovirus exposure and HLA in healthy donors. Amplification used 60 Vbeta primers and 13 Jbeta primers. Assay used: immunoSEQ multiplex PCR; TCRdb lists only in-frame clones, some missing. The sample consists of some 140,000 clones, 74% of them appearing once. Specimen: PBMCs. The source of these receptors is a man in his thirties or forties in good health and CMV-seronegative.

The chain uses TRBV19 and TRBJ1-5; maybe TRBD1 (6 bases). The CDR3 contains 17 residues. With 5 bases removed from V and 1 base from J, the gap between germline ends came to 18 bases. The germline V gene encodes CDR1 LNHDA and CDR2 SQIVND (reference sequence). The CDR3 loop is CASSLGTWTASNQPQHF. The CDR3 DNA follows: TGTGCCAGTAGTCTCGGAACTTGGACAGCGAGCAATCAGCCCCAGCATTTT.

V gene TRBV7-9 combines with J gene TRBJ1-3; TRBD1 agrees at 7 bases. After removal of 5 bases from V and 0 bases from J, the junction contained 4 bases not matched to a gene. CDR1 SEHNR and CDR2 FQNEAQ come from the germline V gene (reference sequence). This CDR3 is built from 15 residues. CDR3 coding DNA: TGTGCCAGCAGCCTCGGGACAGCCTCTGGAAACACCATATATTTT. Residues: CASSLGTASGNTIYF.

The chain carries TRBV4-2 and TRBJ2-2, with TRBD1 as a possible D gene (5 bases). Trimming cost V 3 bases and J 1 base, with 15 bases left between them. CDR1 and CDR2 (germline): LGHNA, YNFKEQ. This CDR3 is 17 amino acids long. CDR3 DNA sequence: TGTGCCAGCAGCCACCCTCAAGGGGATTTGAACACCGGGGAGCTGTTTTTT. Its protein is CASSHPQGDLNTGELFF.

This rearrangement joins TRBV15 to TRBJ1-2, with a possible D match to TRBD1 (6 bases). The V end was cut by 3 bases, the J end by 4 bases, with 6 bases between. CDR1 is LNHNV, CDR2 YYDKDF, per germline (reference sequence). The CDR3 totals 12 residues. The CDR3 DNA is TGTGCCACCAGCAGGGACAGCTATGGCTACACCTTC. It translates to CATSRDSYGYTF.

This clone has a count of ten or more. The CDR3 nucleotides read TGTGCCAGCAGGGGTACTACCTACGAGCAGTACTTC. This codes for CASRGTTYEQYF. V is TRBV28 and J is TRBJ2-7; D is ambiguous. V was clipped by 6 bases and J by 2 bases, with 8 bases between them. The CDR3 spans 12 residues. Germline CDR1 reads MDHEN; CDR2 reads SYDVKM.

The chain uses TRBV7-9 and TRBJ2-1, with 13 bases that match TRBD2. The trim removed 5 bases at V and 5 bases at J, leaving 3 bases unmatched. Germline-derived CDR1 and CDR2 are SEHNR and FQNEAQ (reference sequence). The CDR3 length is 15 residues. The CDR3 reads CASSPGLAGDNEQFF. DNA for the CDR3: TGTGCCAGCAGCCCCGGACTAGCGGGGGACAATGAGCAGTTCTTC.

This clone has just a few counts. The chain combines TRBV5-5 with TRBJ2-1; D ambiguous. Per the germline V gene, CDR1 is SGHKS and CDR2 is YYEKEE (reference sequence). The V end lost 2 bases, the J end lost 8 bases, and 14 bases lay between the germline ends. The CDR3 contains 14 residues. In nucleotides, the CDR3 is TGTGCCAGCAGCTTTATCGTTTTCGGAGATGAGCAGTTCTTC. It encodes CASSFIVFGDEQFF.

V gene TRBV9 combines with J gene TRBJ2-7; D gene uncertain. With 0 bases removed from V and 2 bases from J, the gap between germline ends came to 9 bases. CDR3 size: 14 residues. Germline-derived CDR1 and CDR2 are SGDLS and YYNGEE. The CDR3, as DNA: TGTGCCAGCAGCGTAGATCCAGGCCCCTACGAGCAGTACTTC. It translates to CASSVDPGPYEQYF.

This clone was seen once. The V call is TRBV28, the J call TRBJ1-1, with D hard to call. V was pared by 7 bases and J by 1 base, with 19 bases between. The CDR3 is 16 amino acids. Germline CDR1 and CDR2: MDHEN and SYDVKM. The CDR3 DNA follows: TGTGCCAGCATCTCCCCCCCCGGGAACGGGAACACTGAAGCTTTCTTT. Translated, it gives CASISPPGNGNTEAFF.

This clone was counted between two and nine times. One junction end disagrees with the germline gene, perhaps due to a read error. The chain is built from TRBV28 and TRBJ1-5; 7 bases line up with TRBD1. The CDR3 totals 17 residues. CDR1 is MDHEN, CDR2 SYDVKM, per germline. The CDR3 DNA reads TGTGCCAGCAGTTCCGGGACAGCTAGAAGGAGCAATCAGCCCCAGAATTTT. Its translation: CASSSGTARRSNQPQNF.

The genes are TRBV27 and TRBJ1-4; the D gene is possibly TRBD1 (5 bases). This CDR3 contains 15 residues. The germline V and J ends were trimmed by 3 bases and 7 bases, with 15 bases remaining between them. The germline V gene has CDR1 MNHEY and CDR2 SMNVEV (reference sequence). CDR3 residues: CASSFRGWFSEKLFF. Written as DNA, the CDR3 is TGTGCCAGCAGTTTTCGGGGGTGGTTTAGTGAAAAACTGTTTTTT.

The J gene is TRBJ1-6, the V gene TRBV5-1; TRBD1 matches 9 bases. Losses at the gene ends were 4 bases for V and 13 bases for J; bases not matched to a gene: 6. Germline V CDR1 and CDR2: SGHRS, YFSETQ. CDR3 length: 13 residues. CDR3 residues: CASSPLGQGPLHF. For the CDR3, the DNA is TGCGCCAGCAGCCCATTAGGACAGGGGCCCCTCCACTTT.

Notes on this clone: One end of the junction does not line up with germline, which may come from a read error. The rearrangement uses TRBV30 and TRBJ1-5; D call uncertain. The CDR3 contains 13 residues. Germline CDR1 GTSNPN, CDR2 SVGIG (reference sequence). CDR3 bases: TGTGCCTGGAGTACAAATAGCAATCAGCCCCAGAATTTT. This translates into CAWSTNSNQPQNF.

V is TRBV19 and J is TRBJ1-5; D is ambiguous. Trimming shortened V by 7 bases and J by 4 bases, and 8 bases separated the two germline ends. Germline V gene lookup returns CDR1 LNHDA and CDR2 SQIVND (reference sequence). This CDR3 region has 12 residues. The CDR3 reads CASTPGNQPQHF. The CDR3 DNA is TGTGCCAGTACCCCCGGGAATCAGCCCCAGCATTTT.

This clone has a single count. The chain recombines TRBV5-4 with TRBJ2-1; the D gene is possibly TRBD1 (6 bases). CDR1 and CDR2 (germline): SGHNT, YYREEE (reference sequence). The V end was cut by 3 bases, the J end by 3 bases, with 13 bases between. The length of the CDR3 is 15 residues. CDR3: CASSSTGTLYNEQFF. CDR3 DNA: TGTGCCAGCAGCTCAACCGGGACACTCTACAATGAGCAGTTCTTC.